This is a list of T cell receptor beta chains from one sample in a study of blood T cells in healthy people across ages. TCRdb recomputed calls from the 5' RACE reads with MiXCR, one row per CDR3 protein. Of 1,800,000 or so distinct CDR3 sequences listed, about two fifths were seen once; the top ten hold roughly 23%. The sequenced material came from blood. All receptors derive from a human donor in good health. Each CDR3 is given with its conserved first and last residue. D genes are given only for firm matches. Part of the rows lack a size; the others show once, few, many or a class for expanded clones.

v_call: TRBV5-6; clone_size: -; d_call: -; j_call: TRBJ2-4; cdr3_aa: CASSSEYREMAKNIQYF; cdr3_nt: TGTGCCAGCAGCTCCGAATATAGGGAGATGGCCAAAAACATTCAGTACTTC
v_call: TRBV20-1; clone_size: few; d_call: TRBD1; j_call: TRBJ1-2; cdr3_aa: CSASTGGYYGYTF; cdr3_nt: TGCAGTGCTAGTACAGGGGGCTACTATGGCTACACCTTC
v_call: TRBV7-9; clone_size: once; d_call: -; j_call: TRBJ2-2; cdr3_aa: CASSVRTGELFF; cdr3_nt: TGTGCCAGCAGCGTTAGAACCGGGGAGCTGTTTTTT
v_call: TRBV12-3/TRBV12-4; clone_size: -; d_call: -; j_call: TRBJ2-7; cdr3_aa: CASTLSAGTIYEQYF; cdr3_nt: TGTGCCAGCACCTTGTCGGCGGGGACAATCTACGAGCAGTACTTC
v_call: TRBV6-5; clone_size: -; d_call: -; j_call: TRBJ2-5; cdr3_aa: CASRPPQETQYF; cdr3_nt: TGTGCCAGCAGGCCCCCCCAAGAGACCCAGTACTTC
v_call: TRBV5-1; clone_size: -; d_call: -; j_call: TRBJ2-3; cdr3_aa: CTSSTNRGGMDTQYF; cdr3_nt: TGCACCAGCAGCACCAACAGGGGGGGGATGGATACGCAGTATTTT
v_call: TRBV5-6; clone_size: -; d_call: -; j_call: TRBJ2-1; cdr3_aa: CASSPPGTSLKFF; cdr3_nt: TGTGCCAGCAGCCCGCCGGGAACGTCCCTTAAGTTCTTC
v_call: TRBV5-6; clone_size: -; d_call: -; j_call: TRBJ2-7; cdr3_aa: CASSFGFYEQCF; cdr3_nt: TGTGCCAGCAGCTTTGGCTTTTACGAGCAGTGCTTC
v_call: TRBV6-1; clone_size: few; d_call: -; j_call: TRBJ2-6; cdr3_aa: CASSAPGRSSGANVLTF; cdr3_nt: TGTGCCAGCAGTGCCCCGGGACGGAGCTCTGGGGCCAACGTCCTGACTTTC
v_call: TRBV21-1; clone_size: -; d_call: -; j_call: TRBJ1-2; cdr3_aa: CASSKFPGTTPYGYTF; cdr3_nt: TGTGCCAGCAGCAAATTCCCCGGGACAACCCCCTATGGCTACACCTTC
v_call: TRBV29-1; clone_size: -; d_call: TRBD2; j_call: TRBJ2-3; cdr3_aa: CSVRGDILTDTQYF; cdr3_nt: TGCAGCGTCCGGGGGGATATTCTGACAGATACGCAGTATTTT
v_call: TRBV6-5; clone_size: -; d_call: TRBD1; j_call: TRBJ2-1; cdr3_aa: CASRRGQGLSELFF; cdr3_nt: TGTGCCAGCAGGAGGGGGCAAGGTTTGAGTGAGCTGTTCTTC
v_call: TRBV5-1; clone_size: -; d_call: -; j_call: TRBJ2-5; cdr3_aa: CASSLKGREETQYF; cdr3_nt: TGCGCCAGCAGCTTAAAAGGGAGAGAGGAGACCCAGTACTTC
v_call: TRBV7-2; clone_size: few; d_call: -; j_call: TRBJ2-3; cdr3_aa: CASSAHSTDTQYF; cdr3_nt: TGTGCCAGCAGCGCCCACAGCACAGATACGCAGTATTTT
v_call: TRBV12-3/TRBV12-4; clone_size: -; d_call: TRBD2; j_call: TRBJ2-7; cdr3_aa: CASSFSSSGGDEQYF; cdr3_nt: TGTGCCAGCAGTTTTTCTTCTAGCGGGGGGGATGAGCAGTACTTC
v_call: TRBV27; clone_size: few; d_call: -; j_call: TRBJ2-1; cdr3_aa: CASSLLQGNNEQFF; cdr3_nt: TGTGCCAGCAGTTTGCTCCAGGGAAACAATGAGCAGTTCTTC
v_call: TRBV11-2; clone_size: -; d_call: -; j_call: TRBJ1-2; cdr3_aa: CASTPLGRDGYTF; cdr3_nt: TGTGCCAGCACACCTCTAGGGAGGGATGGCTACACCTTC
v_call: TRBV27; clone_size: -; d_call: TRBD1; j_call: TRBJ1-2; cdr3_aa: CASSIGTGGAGYTF; cdr3_nt: TGTGCCAGCAGTATCGGGACAGGGGGCGCGGGCTACACCTTC
v_call: TRBV4-2; clone_size: -; d_call: -; j_call: TRBJ2-6; cdr3_aa: CASSQVGGGTGANVLTF; cdr3_nt: TGTGCCAGCAGCCAAGTAGGAGGGGGCACTGGGGCCAACGTCCTGACTTTC
v_call: TRBV5-6; clone_size: few; d_call: -; j_call: TRBJ2-1; cdr3_aa: CASSIPGEDYNEQFF; cdr3_nt: TGTGCCAGCAGCATCCCAGGGGAGGACTACAATGAGCAGTTCTTC
v_call: TRBV18; clone_size: -; d_call: -; j_call: TRBJ2-7; cdr3_aa: CASSPPGGPSSYEQYF; cdr3_nt: TGTGCCAGCTCACCACCGGGGGGGCCCAGCTCCTACGAGCAGTACTTC
v_call: TRBV7-9; clone_size: -; d_call: TRBD1; j_call: TRBJ2-7; cdr3_aa: CASSLARQGRIYEQYF; cdr3_nt: TGTGCCAGCAGCTTGGCCCGACAGGGGCGAATCTACGAGCAGTACTTC
v_call: TRBV20-1; clone_size: -; d_call: -; j_call: TRBJ2-7; cdr3_aa: CSARDKAVTYEQYF; cdr3_nt: TGCAGTGCTAGAGATAAAGCGGTAACCTACGAGCAGTACTTC
v_call: TRBV5-1; clone_size: few; d_call: TRBD1; j_call: TRBJ2-5; cdr3_aa: CASSRTGAFSSQETQYF; cdr3_nt: TGCGCCAGCAGCCGGACAGGGGCATTTTCCTCCCAAGAGACCCAGTACTTC
v_call: TRBV25-1; clone_size: -; d_call: TRBD2; j_call: TRBJ2-3; cdr3_aa: CASSAPLASSDTQYF; cdr3_nt: TGTGCCAGCAGTGCCCCACTAGCGTCCTCAGATACGCAGTATTTT
v_call: TRBV4-3; clone_size: -; d_call: -; j_call: TRBJ1-1; cdr3_aa: CASSQDRVGNTEAFF; cdr3_nt: TGCGCCAGCAGCCAAGATAGGGTAGGGAACACTGAAGCTTTCTTT
v_call: TRBV10-3; clone_size: -; d_call: -; j_call: TRBJ1-2; cdr3_aa: CAISLTWGDSTNYGYTF; cdr3_nt: TGTGCCATCAGCTTGACCTGGGGGGATTCCACTAACTATGGCTACACCTTC